This T cell receptor (beta chain) was captured by sequencing in a study of spatial heterogeneity in lung cancer. Time point indicated: blood at routine non-recurrence follow-up after resection. Whole RNA came from tumor, nontumor lung or frozen PBMC and was sequenced without being sorted. TCRdb redid the calling of the 5' RACE reads with MiXCR, one entry per CDR3 protein. Here the sample spans 85,000 to 100,000 distinct CDR3 sequences, around 19% being singletons. Germline V gives CDR1 SQVTM, CDR2 ANQGSEA. The CDR3 is 12 amino acids. V was clipped by 7 bases and J by 4 bases; unmatched bases: 2. This specimen was PBMCs, taken at follow-up. The chain employs TRBV29-1 and TRBJ2-3; 10 bases fit TRBD1. The sequence derives from a male donor with early-stage non-small cell lung cancer. CDR3 amino acids: CSAGQGPDTQYF. Here the CDR3 DNA reads TGCAGCGCGGGACAGGGGCCAGATACGCAGTATTTT.